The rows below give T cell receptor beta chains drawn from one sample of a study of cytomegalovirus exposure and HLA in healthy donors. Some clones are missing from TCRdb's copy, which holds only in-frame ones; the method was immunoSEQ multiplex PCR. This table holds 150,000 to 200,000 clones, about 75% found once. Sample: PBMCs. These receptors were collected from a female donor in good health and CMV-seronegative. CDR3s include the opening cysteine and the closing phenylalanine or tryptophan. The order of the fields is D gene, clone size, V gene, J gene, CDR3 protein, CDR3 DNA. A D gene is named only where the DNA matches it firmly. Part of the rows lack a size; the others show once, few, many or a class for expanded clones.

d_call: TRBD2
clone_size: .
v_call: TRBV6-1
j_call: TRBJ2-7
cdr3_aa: CASSGSTNSGTRISYEQYF
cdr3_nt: TGTGCCAGCAGTGGCTCGACAAACTCCGGGACTAGAATCTCCTACGAGCAGTACTTC

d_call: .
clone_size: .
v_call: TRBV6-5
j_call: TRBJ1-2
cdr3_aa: CATSRAGYGYGYTF
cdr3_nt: TGTGCCACCTCTCGAGCCGGGTACGGGTATGGCTACACCTTC

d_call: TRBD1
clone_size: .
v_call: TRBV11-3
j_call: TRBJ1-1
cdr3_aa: CASRIRDRGTNTEAFF
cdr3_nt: TGTGCCAGCAGAATAAGGGACAGGGGAACGAACACTGAAGCTTTCTTT

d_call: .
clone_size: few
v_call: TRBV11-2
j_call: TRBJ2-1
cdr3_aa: CASRPTGSYNEQFF
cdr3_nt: TGTGCCAGCAGACCAACCGGGAGCTACAATGAGCAGTTCTTC

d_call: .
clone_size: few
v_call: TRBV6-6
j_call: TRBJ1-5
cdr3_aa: CASRWDTGQPQHF
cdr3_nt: TGTGCCAGCAGGTGGGACACAGGGCAGCCCCAGCATTTT

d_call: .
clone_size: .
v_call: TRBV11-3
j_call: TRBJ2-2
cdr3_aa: CASSSSRPPGTGELFF
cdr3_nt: TGTGCCAGCAGCTCCTCCCGGCCCCCGGGCACCGGGGAGCTGTTTTTT

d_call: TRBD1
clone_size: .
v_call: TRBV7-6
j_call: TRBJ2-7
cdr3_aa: CASSSIQGAYEQYF
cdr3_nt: TGTGCCAGCAGCTCAATACAGGGGGCCTACGAGCAGTACTTC

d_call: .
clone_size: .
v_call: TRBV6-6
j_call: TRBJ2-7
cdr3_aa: CASSYLQGRHEQYF
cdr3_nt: TGTGCCAGCAGTTACCTCCAGGGAAGGCACGAGCAGTACTTC

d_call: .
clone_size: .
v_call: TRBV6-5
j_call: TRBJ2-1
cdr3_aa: CASSYRGSYNEQFF
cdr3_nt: TGTGCCAGCAGTTATAGGGGCTCCTACAATGAGCAGTTCTTC

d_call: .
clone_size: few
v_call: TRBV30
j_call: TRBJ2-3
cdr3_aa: CAWSLQGRKSTDTQYF
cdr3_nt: TGTGCCTGGAGTCTCCAGGGCCGGAAGAGCACAGATACGCAGTATTTT

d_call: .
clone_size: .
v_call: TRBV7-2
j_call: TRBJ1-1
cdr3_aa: CASSLQRMNTEAFF
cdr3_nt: TGTGCCAGCAGCTTACAGAGGATGAACACTGAAGCTTTCTTT

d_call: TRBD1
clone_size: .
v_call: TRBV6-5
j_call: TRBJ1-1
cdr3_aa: CASSYFGQGAQGAFF
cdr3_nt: TGTGCCAGCAGTTACTTTGGACAGGGGGCTCAGGGAGCTTTCTTT

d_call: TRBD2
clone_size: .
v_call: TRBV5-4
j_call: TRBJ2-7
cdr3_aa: CASSLDRGVSYEQYF
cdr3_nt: TGTGCCAGCAGCTTGGATCGGGGGGTGTCCTACGAGCAGTACTTC

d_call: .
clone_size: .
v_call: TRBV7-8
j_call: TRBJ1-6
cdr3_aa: CASSLVAGSHGSPLHF
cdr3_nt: TGTGCCAGCAGCTTAGTTGCAGGGTCCCATGGTTCACCCCTCCACTTT

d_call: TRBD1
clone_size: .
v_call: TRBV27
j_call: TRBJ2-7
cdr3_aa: CASKAGGTVLYEQYF
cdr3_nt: TGTGCCAGCAAGGCAGGGGGAACCGTCCTCTACGAGCAGTACTTC